One TCR beta chain is described in this entry. What it binds is not known. The method was immunoSEQ multiplex PCR; TCRdb's version includes in-frame clones alone and lacks a portion of them. The sample contains fewer than 100,000 clones, just over 90% of which appear only once. V was shortened by 1 base and J by 4 bases, with 10 bases between the two germline ends. Germline V gene sequence: CDR1 SGHNT, CDR2 YYREEE (reference sequence). The CDR3 covers 14 residues. The sample originates from a study of PD-1 blockade in classical Hodgkin lymphoma. Across the whole study: Patients had nivolumab dosed at 3 mg/kg, delivered intravenously every 2 weeks. Study-level results: Relapsed/refractory patients reportedly had lower baseline diversity than newly diagnosed patients. After ASCT, patients who started nivolumab under 1 year later were excluded.

Time point denoted: cycle 4 day 1 (C4D1), after less than seven weeks of nivolumab. After autologous stem cell transplantation all patients relapsed, and prior brentuximab vedotin exposure differed between cohorts. This receptor was obtained from a human donor with classical Hodgkin lymphoma. The source was peripheral blood mononuclear cells (PBMCs), collected before the fourth cycle of nivolumab. The chain joins TRBV5-4 to TRBJ2-3; D uncertain. CDR3 amino acids: CASSLSGRADTQYF. CDR3 in DNA: TGTGCCAGCAGCTTGTCCGGACGCGCAGATACGCAGTATTTT.